These 14 T cell receptor beta chains came from one sample sequenced in a study of blood T cell repertoires in COVID-19. Generated by immunoSEQ multiplex PCR, the TCRdb table keeps only in-frame clones and is missing some. The sample includes about 140,000 clones, about 79% seen only once; the top ten take 3.5% to 5%. What was sequenced was peripheral blood. These receptors all stem from an elderly woman with active or convalescent COVID-19.

The DNA for the CDR3 is TGTGCCAGCAGTTTAGTAGCGGGGGTCGATAATTCACCCCTCCACTTT. Its translation: CASSLVAGVDNSPLHF. The chain links TRBV28 to TRBJ1-6; D is perhaps TRBD1 (5 bases). Germline loops: CDR1 MDHEN, CDR2 SYDVKM. The CDR3 extends over 16 amino acids. V was shortened by 2 bases and J by 5 bases, with 13 bases between the two germline ends.

This clone was observed a few times. The CDR3 loop reads CASSVAGQYPSPLHF. The DNA for the CDR3 is TGTGCCAGCAGCGTAGCTGGCCAATACCCTTCACCCCTCCACTTT. The V call is TRBV9, the J call TRBJ1-6; D is unresolved. The CDR3 sequence is 15 residues long. Per the germline V gene, CDR1 is SGDLS and CDR2 is YYNGEE. V lost 0 bases, J lost 9 bases, and 13 bases lay in between.

The chain carries TRBV21-1 and TRBJ1-2; the table calls TRBD1, which could not be checked here. TRBV21-1 is termed a pseudogene. The CDR3 consists of 14 residues. This chain's CDR3 is CAPEGAGWARGYTF. In DNA, the CDR3 is TGTGCGCCCGAGGGGGCAGGGTGGGCACGTGGCTACACCTTC.

The J gene is TRBJ2-5, the V gene TRBV6-2 or TRBV6-3; D not resolved. Germline CDR1 is MNHEY and CDR2 is SVGEGT. V lost 6 bases and J 6 bases, leaving 14 bases between the germline ends. The CDR3 has 13 residues. The CDR3 region has the DNA TGTGCCAGCAGCGGGTTATTTGGGCAGACCCAGTACTTC. Translation gives CASSGLFGQTQYF.

The chain uses TRBV9 and TRBJ1-2; 10 bases match TRBD1. The CDR3 covers 18 residues. Trimming took 5 bases from V and 3 from J; bases not matched to a gene: 16. Germline CDR1 SGDLS, CDR2 YYNGEE. CDR3 DNA: TGTGCCAGCAGGCCCGAAGGACAGGGGGACCCTCTTTACTATGGCTACACCTTC. Amino acid sequence: CASRPEGQGDPLYYGYTF.

Here the CDR3 reads CASSLAGGWVEQYF. The CDR3 coding sequence is TGCGCCAGCAGCTTGGCAGGGGGATGGGTCGAGCAGTACTTC. The chain recombines TRBV5-1 with TRBJ2-7; 7 nucleotides match TRBD1. The CDR3 has 14 residues. The germline V gene encodes CDR1 SGHRS and CDR2 YFSETQ. J gave up 6 bases and V 0 bases, and 6 bases lay outside the gene matches.

This sequence joins TRBV2 and TRBJ2-7; tentatively, D is TRBD1 (6 bases). The length of the CDR3 is 13 residues. V lost 6 bases to trimming and J lost 4 bases, with 13 bases between them. CDR1 is SNHLY and CDR2 is FYNNEI in the germline V gene. The CDR3 region has the DNA TGTGCCAGCAGCCGGGACATTGGGTACGAGCAGTACTTC. Its translation: CASSRDIGYEQYF.

The CDR3 protein is CASSLGYGLPNTEAFF. The CDR3, as DNA: TGTGCCAGCAGCTTAGGGTATGGGCTGCCGAACACTGAAGCTTTCTTT. The chain couples TRBV13 to TRBJ1-1; D not certain. CDR3 length: 16 residues. The V gene's germline CDR1 is PRHDT and CDR2 FYEKMQ (reference sequence). V lost 0 bases, J lost 1 base, and 12 bases lay in between.

This chain joins TRBV2 and TRBJ1-1; D is possibly TRBD1 (5 bases). V was clipped by 6 bases and J by 0 bases, with 11 bases between them. This CDR3 comprises 14 residues. The germline V gene encodes CDR1 SNHLY and CDR2 FYNNEI. CDR3 in DNA: TGTGCCAGCAGCCCCGGACACCTGAACACTGAAGCTTTCTTT. Its translation is CASSPGHLNTEAFF.

This chain connects TRBV28 to TRBJ2-1, with TRBD2 as a possible D gene (6 bases). Germline lookup yields CDR1 MDHEN and CDR2 SYDVKM. V shed 6 bases and J shed 6 bases, with 15 bases lying between them. CDR3 length: 14 amino acids. The CDR3 coding sequence is TGTGCCAGCAGGAGAGGCGGGGCGGGCAATGAGCAGTTCTTC. Its protein product is CASRRGGAGNEQFF.

The chain employs TRBV4-3 and TRBJ2-1, with TRBD2 as a possible D gene (5 bases). The germline V gene has CDR1 LGHNA and CDR2 YSLEER. CDR3 length: 14 residues. V lost 4 bases and J 10 bases, leaving 17 bases between the germline ends. CDR3 nucleotide sequence: TGCGCCAGCAGCCTTGGAGCGGTGGGATACGAGCAGTTCTTC. Residues: CASSLGAVGYEQFF.

As concerns this clone: Distinct nucleotide sequences in the sample also encode this CDR3. As DNA, the CDR3 is TGTGCCAGCAGCCCACAAGAGACCCAGTACTTC. Protein sequence: CASSPQETQYF. The genes are TRBV2 and TRBJ2-5; unclear D gene. This CDR3 contains 11 residues. The germline V gene has CDR1 SNHLY and CDR2 FYNNEI. V was trimmed by 6 bases and J by 2 bases, leaving 4 bases between them.

This chain joins TRBV15 and TRBJ2-6; 9 bases are a match to TRBD1. CDR3 length: 16 amino acids. V gave up 3 bases and J gave up 1 base; unmatched junction bases: 1. Germline V gives CDR1 LNHNV, CDR2 YYDKDF (reference sequence). CDR3 residues: CATSRDRGSGANVLTF. In DNA form, the CDR3 reads TGTGCCACCAGCAGGGACAGGGGTTCTGGGGCCAACGTCCTGACTTTC.

A few counts support this clone. The gene calls are TRBV12-5 and TRBJ2-7; 10 bases are shared with TRBD1. The trim removed 7 bases at V and 5 bases at J, leaving 17 bases unmatched. The CDR3 has 17 residues. CDR1 and CDR2 (germline): LGHNT, FRNRAP. DNA of the CDR3: TGTGCTAGTGCCCCACGTCGCCCCCGGGACAGGGGCCACGAGCAGTACTTC. Amino acid sequence: CASAPRRPRDRGHEQYF.